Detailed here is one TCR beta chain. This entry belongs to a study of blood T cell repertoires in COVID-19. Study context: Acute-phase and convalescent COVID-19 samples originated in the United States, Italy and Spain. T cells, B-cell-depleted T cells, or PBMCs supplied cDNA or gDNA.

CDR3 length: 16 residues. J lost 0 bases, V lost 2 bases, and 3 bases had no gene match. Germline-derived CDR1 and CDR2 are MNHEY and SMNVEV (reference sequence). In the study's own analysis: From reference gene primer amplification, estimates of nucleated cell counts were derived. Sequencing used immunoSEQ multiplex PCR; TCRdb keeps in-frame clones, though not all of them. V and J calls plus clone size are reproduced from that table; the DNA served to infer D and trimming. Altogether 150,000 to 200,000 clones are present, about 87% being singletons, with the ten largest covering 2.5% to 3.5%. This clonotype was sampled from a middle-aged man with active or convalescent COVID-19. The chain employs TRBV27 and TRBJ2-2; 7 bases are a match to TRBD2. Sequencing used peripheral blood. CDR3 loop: CASSLKGLPNTGELFF. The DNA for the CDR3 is TGTGCCAGCAGTTTAAAGGGACTACCGAACACCGGGGAGCTGTTTTTT.